Included here is one T cell receptor (beta chain) sequence, with context. This sample is drawn from a study of blood T cell repertoires in COVID-19. About the research overall: Acute and convalescent COVID-19 samples came from the United States, Italy and Spain. T cells, B-cell-depleted T cells, or PBMCs provided the cDNA or gDNA that served as material.

Source study methods: From reference gene primer amplification, estimates of nucleated cell counts were derived. Method: immunoSEQ multiplex PCR; TCRdb's copy keeps in-frame clones and lacks some. The DNA was the basis for D and trimming; V, J and clone size are from that table. The sample includes approximately 210,000 clones, 86% seen only once; the top ten take over 2%. This CDR3 comprises 15 residues. The V gene end was trimmed by 5 bases and the J gene end by 5 bases; junction bases not matched to a gene: 7. Germline V gene data show CDR1 as SGHVS and CDR2 as FNYEAQ. The specimen sequenced was peripheral blood. This TCR came from a young man who had recovered from COVID-19. The chain links TRBV7-6 to TRBJ1-5; 9 nucleotides match TRBD1. The CDR3 region is CASSPSQGAYQPQHF. The CDR3 DNA is TGTGCCAGCAGCCCTTCACAGGGGGCATATCAGCCCCAGCATTTT. The full variable domain, with the rest looked up from reference TRBV7-6 and TRBJ1-5, is GAGVSQSPRYKVTKRGQDVALRCDPISGHVSLYWYRQALGQGPEFLTYFNYEAQQDKSGLPNDRFSAERPEGSISTLTIQRTEQRDSAMYRCASSPSQGAYQPQHFGDGTRLSIL.